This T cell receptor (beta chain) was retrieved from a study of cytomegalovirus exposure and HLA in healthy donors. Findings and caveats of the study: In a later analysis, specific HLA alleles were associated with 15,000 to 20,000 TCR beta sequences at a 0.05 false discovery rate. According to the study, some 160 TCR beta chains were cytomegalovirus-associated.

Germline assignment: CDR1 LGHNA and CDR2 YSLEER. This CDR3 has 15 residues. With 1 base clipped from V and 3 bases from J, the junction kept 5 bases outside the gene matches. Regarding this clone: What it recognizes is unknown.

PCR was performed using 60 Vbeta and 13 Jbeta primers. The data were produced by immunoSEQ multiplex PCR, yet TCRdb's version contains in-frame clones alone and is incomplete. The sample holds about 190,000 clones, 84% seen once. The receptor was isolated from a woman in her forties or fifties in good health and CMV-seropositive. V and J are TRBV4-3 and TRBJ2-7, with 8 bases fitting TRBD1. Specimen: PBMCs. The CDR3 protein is CASSQAWTGIYEQYF. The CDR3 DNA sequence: TGCGCCAGCAGCCAAGCTTGGACAGGGATCTACGAGCAGTACTTC.